This entry describes one TCR beta chain. Trimming took 2 bases from V and 4 from J; bases not matched to a gene: 4. This CDR3 spans 15 amino acids. Germline V gene sequence: CDR1 LGHDT, CDR2 YNNKEL (reference sequence). These data come from a study of blood T cell repertoires in COVID-19. Turning to the study itself: COVID-19 samples, acute and convalescent, were from the United States, Italy and Spain. In each case, the material was cDNA or gDNA derived from T cells, B-cell-depleted T cells, or PBMCs.

Authors' analysis steps: How many nucleated cells were present was estimated from reference gene primer amplification. The protocol was immunoSEQ multiplex PCR, while the TCRdb copy is restricted to in-frame clones and leaves out a portion. V, J and clone size are those of that table, while D and trimming were read from the DNA. The table records about 440,000 clones, about 89% of them present only once. The sequencing input was peripheral blood. This sequence originates from a woman aged 30 to 39 with acute or convalescent COVID-19. This sequence joins TRBV3-1 (or the pseudogene TRBV3-2) and TRBJ1-2; 10 nucleotides line up with TRBD1. The CDR3 region is CASSQNGQGVYGYTF. In DNA, the CDR3 is TGTGCCAGCAGCCAAAACGGACAGGGGGTCTATGGCTACACCTTC.